The entry that follows covers one T cell receptor beta chain sequence. Its matching antigen is unknown. This CDR3 has 15 amino acids. V lost 4 bases to trimming and J lost 5 bases; unmatched junction nucleotides: 8. Per the germline V gene, CDR1 is SGHTA and CDR2 is FQGNSA. This sample was included in a study of T cell repertoires in cytomegalovirus infection. Across the study: Both recently identified HLA-C-restricted and well-studied HLA-B-restricted CMV epitopes were used in the study.

MiXCR, run by TCRdb on the reads, gives a single entry per CDR3 protein. The repertoire holds 450,000 to 550,000 distinct CDR3 sequences, with about 44% as singletons. The TCR was taken from a human donor in good health (CMV status not recorded). Some clones in this sample may be carry-over from other donors' samples. The genes are TRBV7-2 and TRBJ2-3; TRBD2 matches 8 bases. The sample consisted of cultured PBMCs, taken from culture after CMV antigen stimulation. The DNA for the CDR3 is TGTGCCAGCAGCTCATCGGGGGGGGAAAGAGATACGCAGTATTTT. It specifies CASSSSGGERDTQYF.